The rows below give T cell receptor beta chains drawn from one sample of a study of T cells after posttransplantation cyclophosphamide. The method was immunoSEQ multiplex PCR; TCRdb's version includes in-frame clones alone and lacks a portion of them. Of some 3,900 clones listed, around 70% were seen once; the top ten hold less than 50%. Here the sequenced sample was CD8+ T cells sorted from PBMCs, taken more than 1,000 days after allogeneic stem cell transplant with posttransplant cyclophosphamide. Source of these receptors: a female patient aged 40-49 years who received an allogeneic stem cell transplant from a related donor, was CMV-positive, and had no GVHD. Some of the T cells might come from the graft donor. The CDR3 runs from the conserved cysteine through the conserved F or W. The D gene is left open where the match is weak. The size of a clone is reported for some rows only, either as once, few or many, or as a class for expanded clones.

TRBV4-1	TRBJ1-2	TRBD1	NA	CASSQGRQGNYGYTF	TGCGCCAGCAGCCAAGGGAGACAGGGGAACTATGGCTACACCTTC
TRBV7-9	TRBJ2-7	TRBD1	NA	CASSPPGTAYEQYF	TGTGCCAGCAGCCCCCCAGGGACAGCCTACGAGCAGTACTTC
TRBV23-1	TRBJ1-2	NA	NA	CASERQNYGYTF	TGCGCCAGCGAGCGGCAGAACTATGGCTACACCTTC
TRBV5-4	TRBJ1-2	TRBD1	NA	CASSSQQGWGYTF	TGTGCCAGCAGCTCACAACAGGGGTGGGGCTACACCTTC
TRBV7-9	TRBJ2-1	NA	NA	CASTSGGSSYNEQFF	TGTGCCAGCACCTCAGGGGGGAGCTCCTACAATGAGCAGTTCTTC
TRBV6-4	TRBJ2-2	NA	NA	CASSDLNTGELFF	TGTGCCAGCAGTGATCTCAACACCGGGGAGCTGTTTTTT
TRBV10-3	TRBJ1-2	TRBD1	NA	CAITPGQGYGYTF	TGTGCCATCACCCCCGGACAGGGGTATGGCTACACCTTC
TRBV4-3	TRBJ2-7	TRBD2	NA	CASSQDRGDSYEQYF	TGCGCCAGCAGCCAAGATCGGGGGGACTCCTACGAGCAGTACTTC
TRBV7-2	TRBJ2-2	NA	NA	CASSLTGSATGELFF	TGTGCCAGCAGCTTAACAGGGAGTGCCACCGGGGAGCTGTTTTTT
TRBV9	TRBJ2-7	TRBD1	NA	CACSFRQGTAYEQYF	TGTGCCTGCAGCTTCAGACAGGGGACGGCATACGAGCAGTACTTC
TRBV9	TRBJ2-7	NA	NA	CACSIRQGTAYEQYF	TGTGCCTGTAGTATCAGGCAGGGGACGGCATACGAGCAGTACTTC
TRBV6-6	TRBJ1-2	TRBD1	NA	CASTGQLDGYTF	TGTGCCAGCACGGGACAGTTGGATGGCTACACCTTC
TRBV9	TRBJ2-7	NA	few	CAIFIKQGTAYEQYF	TGTGCTATTTTTATCAAGCAGGGGACGGCATACGAGCAGTACTTC
TRBV27	TRBJ1-2	NA	NA	CASSSEVTSDGYTF	TGTGCCAGCAGTTCCGAGGTGACCTCGGATGGCTACACCTTC